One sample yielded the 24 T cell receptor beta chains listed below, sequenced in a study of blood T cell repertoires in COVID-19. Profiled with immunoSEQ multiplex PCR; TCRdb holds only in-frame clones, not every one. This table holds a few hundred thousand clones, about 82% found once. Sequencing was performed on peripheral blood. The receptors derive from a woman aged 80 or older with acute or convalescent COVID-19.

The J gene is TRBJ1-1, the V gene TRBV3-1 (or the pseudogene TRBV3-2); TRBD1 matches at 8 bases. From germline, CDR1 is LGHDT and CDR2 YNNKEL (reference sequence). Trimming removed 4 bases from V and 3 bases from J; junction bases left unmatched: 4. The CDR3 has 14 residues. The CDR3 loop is CASSLSDRDTEAFF. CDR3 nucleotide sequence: TGTGCCAGCAGCCTTTCGGACAGGGACACTGAAGCTTTCTTT.

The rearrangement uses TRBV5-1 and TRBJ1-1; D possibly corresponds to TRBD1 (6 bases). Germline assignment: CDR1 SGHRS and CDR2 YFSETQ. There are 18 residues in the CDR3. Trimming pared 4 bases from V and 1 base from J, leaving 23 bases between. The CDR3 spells CASSHPSATRQENTEAFF. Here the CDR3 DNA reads TGCGCCAGCAGCCACCCTTCTGCAACCCGACAGGAGAACACTGAAGCTTTCTTT.

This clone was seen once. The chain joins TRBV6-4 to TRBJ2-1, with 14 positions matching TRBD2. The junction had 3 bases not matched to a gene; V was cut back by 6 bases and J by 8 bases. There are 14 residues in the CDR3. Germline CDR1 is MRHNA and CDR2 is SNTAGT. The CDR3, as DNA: TGTGCCAGCAGCGGACTAGCGGGAGGATATGAGCAGTTCTTC. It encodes CASSGLAGGYEQFF.

DNA for the CDR3: TGTGCCAGCAGCCCACAGGGGAACTATGGCTACACCTTC. Translation gives CASSPQGNYGYTF. The gene calls are TRBV12-3 or TRBV12-4 and TRBJ1-2; 7 bases map to TRBD1. The CDR3 length is 13 residues. V dropped 6 bases and J dropped 2; count of bases not matched to a gene: 3.

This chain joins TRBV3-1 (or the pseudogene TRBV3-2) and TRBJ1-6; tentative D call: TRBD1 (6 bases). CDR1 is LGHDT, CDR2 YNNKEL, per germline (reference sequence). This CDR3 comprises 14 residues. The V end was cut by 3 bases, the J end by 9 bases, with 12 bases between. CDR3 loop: CASSQPIGGSPLHF. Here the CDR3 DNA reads TGTGCCAGCAGCCAGCCGATAGGGGGTTCACCCCTCCACTTT.

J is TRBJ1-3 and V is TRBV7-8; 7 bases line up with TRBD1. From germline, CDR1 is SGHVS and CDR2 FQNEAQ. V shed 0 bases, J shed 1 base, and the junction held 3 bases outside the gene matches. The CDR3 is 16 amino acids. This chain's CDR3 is CASSLADRPSGNTIYF. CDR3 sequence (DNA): TGTGCCAGCAGCTTAGCGGACAGGCCGTCTGGAAACACCATATATTTT.

In DNA, the CDR3 is TGTGCCAGCAGCTTAGGGATCAGGGATGAAGCTTTCTTT. Translating it yields CASSLGIRDEAFF. The J gene is TRBJ1-1, the V gene TRBV7-8; TRBD1 is a possible D gene (5 bases). Trimming pared 1 base from V and 7 bases from J, leaving 10 bases between. Looked up from germline, CDR1 is SGHVS and CDR2 is FQNEAQ. The CDR3 spans 13 residues.

The CDR3 DNA is TGTGCCACCAGCAGAGATCGGACAGGGAATTCACCCCTCCACTTT. It is translated as CATSRDRTGNSPLHF. The chain uses TRBV15 and TRBJ1-6; 8 nucleotides align to TRBD1. Germline values: CDR1 LNHNV, CDR2 YYDKDF (reference sequence). V dropped 0 bases and J dropped 7; count of bases not matched to a gene: 2. The CDR3 runs to 15 residues.

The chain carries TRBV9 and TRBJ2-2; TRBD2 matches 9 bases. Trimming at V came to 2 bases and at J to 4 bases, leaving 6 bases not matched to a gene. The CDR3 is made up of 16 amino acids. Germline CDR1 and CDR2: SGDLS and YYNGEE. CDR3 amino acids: CASSVLAGWSTGELFF. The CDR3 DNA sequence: TGTGCCAGCAGCGTTCTAGCGGGATGGAGCACCGGGGAGCTGTTTTTT.

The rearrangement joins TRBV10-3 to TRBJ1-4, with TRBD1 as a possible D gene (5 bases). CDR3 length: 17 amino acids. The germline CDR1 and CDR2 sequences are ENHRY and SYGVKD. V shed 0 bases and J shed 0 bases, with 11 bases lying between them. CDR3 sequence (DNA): TGTGCCATCAGTGAGTCGGGGCAGTCTGCAACTAATGAAAAACTGTTTTTT. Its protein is CAISESGQSATNEKLFF.

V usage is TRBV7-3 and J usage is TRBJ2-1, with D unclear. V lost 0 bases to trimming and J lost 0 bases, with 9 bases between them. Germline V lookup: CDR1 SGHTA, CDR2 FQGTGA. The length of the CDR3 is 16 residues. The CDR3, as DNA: TGTGCCAGCAGCTTAACGGGCCTGAGCTCCTACAATGAGCAGTTCTTC. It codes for CASSLTGLSSYNEQFF. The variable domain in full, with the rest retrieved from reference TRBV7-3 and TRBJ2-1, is GAGVSQTPSNKVTEKGKYVELRCDPISGHTALYWYRQSLGQGPEFLIYFQGTGAADDSGLPNDRFFAVRPEGSVSTLKIQRTERGDSAVYLCASSLTGLSSYNEQFFGPGTRLTVL.

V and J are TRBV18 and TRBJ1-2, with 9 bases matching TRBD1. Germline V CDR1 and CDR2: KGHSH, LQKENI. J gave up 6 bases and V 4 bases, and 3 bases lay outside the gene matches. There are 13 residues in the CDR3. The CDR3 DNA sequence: TGTGCCAGCTCACACGGGACAGGGAATGGCTACACCTTC. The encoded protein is CASSHGTGNGYTF. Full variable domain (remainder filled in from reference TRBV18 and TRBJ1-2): NAGVMQNPRHLVRRRGQEARLRCSPMKGHSHVYWYRQLPEEGLKFMVYLQKENIIDESGMPKERFSAEFPKEGPSILRIQQVVRGDSAAYFCASSHGTGNGYTFGSGTRLTVV.

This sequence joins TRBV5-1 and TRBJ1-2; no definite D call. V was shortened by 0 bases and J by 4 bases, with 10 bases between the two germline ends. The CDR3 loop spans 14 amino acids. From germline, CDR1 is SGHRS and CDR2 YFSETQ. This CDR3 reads CASSLGGSGYGYTF. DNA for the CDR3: TGCGCCAGCAGCTTGGGAGGGAGCGGCTATGGCTACACCTTC.

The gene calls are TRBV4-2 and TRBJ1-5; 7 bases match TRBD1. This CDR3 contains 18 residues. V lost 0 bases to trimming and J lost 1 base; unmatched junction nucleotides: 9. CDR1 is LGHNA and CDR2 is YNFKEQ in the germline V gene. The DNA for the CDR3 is TGTGCCAGCAGCCAAGATCGAGGAGGGGGCCTCAGCAATCAGCCCCAGCATTTT. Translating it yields CASSQDRGGGLSNQPQHF.

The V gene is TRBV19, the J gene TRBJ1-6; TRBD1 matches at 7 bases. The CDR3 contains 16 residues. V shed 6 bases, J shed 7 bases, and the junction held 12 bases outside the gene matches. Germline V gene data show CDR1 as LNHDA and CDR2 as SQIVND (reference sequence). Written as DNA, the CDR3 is TGTGCCAGTAGCTCATATCCGGGACAGAAGAATTCACCCCTCCACTTT. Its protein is CASSSYPGQKNSPLHF. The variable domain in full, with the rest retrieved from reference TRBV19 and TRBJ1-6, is DGGITQSPKYLFRKEGQNVTLSCEQNLNHDAMYWYRQDPGQGLRLIYYSQIVNDFQKGDIAEGYSVSREKKESFPLTVTSAQKNPTAFYLCASSSYPGQKNSPLHFGNGTRLTVT.

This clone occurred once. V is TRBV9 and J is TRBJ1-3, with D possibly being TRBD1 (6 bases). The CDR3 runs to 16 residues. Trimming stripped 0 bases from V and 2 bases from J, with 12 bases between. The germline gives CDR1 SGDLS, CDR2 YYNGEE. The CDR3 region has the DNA TGTGCCAGCAGCGTAGAGGGGGGGACTACTGGAAACACCATATATTTT. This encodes CASSVEGGTTGNTIYF.

The CDR3 here is CASSLGLASPYGTDTQYF. The CDR3 bases are TGCGCCAGCAGCTTGGGCCTAGCGAGCCCATATGGTACAGATACGCAGTATTTT. The V and J genes are TRBV5-1 and TRBJ2-3, with a possible D match to TRBD2 (6 bases). This CDR3 region has 18 residues. Deletions cut 0 bases from V and 3 bases from J, with 20 bases between. CDR1 and CDR2 from the germline V gene are SGHRS and YFSETQ.

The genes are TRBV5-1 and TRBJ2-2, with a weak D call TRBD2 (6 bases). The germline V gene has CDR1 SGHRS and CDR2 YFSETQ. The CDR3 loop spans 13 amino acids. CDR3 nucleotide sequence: TGCGCAAGTACCTTATCGGGGGTTGAGGAGCTGTTTTTT. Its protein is CASTLSGVEELFF. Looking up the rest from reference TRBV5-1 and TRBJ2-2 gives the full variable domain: KAGVTQTPRYLIKTRGQQVTLSCSPISGHRSVSWYQQTPGQGLQFLFEYFSETQRNKGNFPGRFSGRQFSNSRSEMNVSTLELGDSALYLCASTLSGVEELFFGEGSRLTVL.

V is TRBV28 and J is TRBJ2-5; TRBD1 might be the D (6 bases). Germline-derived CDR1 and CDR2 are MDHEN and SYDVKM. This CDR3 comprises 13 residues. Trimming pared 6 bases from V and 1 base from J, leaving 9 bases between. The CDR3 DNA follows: TGTGCCAGCAGCTCAGGGGTCCAAGAGACCCAGTACTTC. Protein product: CASSSGVQETQYF.

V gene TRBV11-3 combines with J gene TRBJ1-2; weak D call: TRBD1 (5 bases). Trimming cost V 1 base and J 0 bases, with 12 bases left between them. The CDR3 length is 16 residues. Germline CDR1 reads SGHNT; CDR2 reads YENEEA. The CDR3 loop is CASSLGGRFPNYGYTF. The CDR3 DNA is TGTGCCAGCAGCTTAGGGGGCCGTTTTCCTAACTATGGCTACACCTTC.

DNA of the CDR3: TGTGCCAGCAGTACAGGGGTGACTGAAGCTTTCTTT. Its protein is CASSTGVTEAFF. The chain combines TRBV12-3 or TRBV12-4 with TRBJ1-1; TRBD1 agrees at 7 bases. V lost 5 bases, J lost 5 bases, and 2 bases stayed unmatched. This CDR3 region has 12 residues.

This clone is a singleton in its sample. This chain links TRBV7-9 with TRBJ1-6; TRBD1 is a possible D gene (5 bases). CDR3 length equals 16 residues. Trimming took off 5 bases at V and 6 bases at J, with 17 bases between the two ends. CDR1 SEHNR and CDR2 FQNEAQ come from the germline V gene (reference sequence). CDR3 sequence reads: CASSPATGIPNSPLHF. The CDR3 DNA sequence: TGTGCCAGCAGCCCCGCCACAGGTATCCCTAATTCACCCCTCCACTTT.

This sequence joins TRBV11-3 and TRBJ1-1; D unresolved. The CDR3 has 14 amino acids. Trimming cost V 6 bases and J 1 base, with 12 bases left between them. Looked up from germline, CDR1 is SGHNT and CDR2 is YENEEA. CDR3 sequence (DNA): TGTGCCAGCAGTAACCAACTTGGGAACACTGAAGCTTTCTTT. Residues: CASSNQLGNTEAFF.

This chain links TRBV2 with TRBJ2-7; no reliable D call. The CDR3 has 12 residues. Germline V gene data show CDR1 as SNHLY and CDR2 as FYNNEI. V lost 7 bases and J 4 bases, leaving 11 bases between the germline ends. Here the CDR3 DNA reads TGTGCCAGCACCGGTCTAATGTACGAGCAGTACTTC. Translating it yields CASTGLMYEQYF.